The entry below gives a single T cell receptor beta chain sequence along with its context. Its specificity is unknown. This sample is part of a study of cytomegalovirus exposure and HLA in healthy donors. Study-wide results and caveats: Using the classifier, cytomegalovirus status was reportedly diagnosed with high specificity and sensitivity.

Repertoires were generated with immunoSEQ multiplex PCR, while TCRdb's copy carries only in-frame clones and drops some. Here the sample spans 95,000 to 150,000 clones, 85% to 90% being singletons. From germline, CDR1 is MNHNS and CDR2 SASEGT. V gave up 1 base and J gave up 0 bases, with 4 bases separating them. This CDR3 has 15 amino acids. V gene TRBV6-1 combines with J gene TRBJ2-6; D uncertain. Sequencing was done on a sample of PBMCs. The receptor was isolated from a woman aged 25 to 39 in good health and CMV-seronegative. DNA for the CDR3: TGTGCCAGCAGTGAAGGAGACTCTGGGGCCAACGTCCTGACTTTC. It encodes CASSEGDSGANVLTF.